This T cell receptor (beta chain) was recorded in a study of cytomegalovirus exposure and HLA in healthy donors. Study-level results: It was reported in a later analysis that an Asian-associated ancestry cluster showed fewer N-insertions than the roughly 670-donor mean.

Primers included in the PCR were 60 Vbeta and 13 Jbeta primers. Here immunoSEQ multiplex PCR was the method, and the copy in TCRdb shows in-frame clones only, minus some. The sample has about 93,000 clones; around 80% are singletons. Comment on this clone: As yet, its antigen is unknown.

Trimming took off 8 bases at V and 0 bases at J, with 13 bases between the two ends. CDR1 MNHNS and CDR2 SASEGT come from the germline V gene. The CDR3 covers 14 residues. Specimen: PBMCs. The V call is TRBV6-1, the J call TRBJ1-1, with no clear D. The receptor was isolated from a man aged 25 to 40 in good health and CMV-seronegative. The CDR3 nucleotides are TGTGCCAGCGCGGAGGCGTACATGAACACTGAAGCTTTCTTT. It yields the protein CASAEAYMNTEAFF.